The 30 T cell receptor beta chains reported below all come from one sample, sequenced in a study of blood T cell repertoires in COVID-19. The data were produced by immunoSEQ multiplex PCR, yet TCRdb's version contains in-frame clones alone and is incomplete. The table lists under 130,000 clones, roughly 90% of them singletons. The sequencing input was peripheral blood. The receptors were sampled from a woman aged 60-75 years with acute or convalescent COVID-19.

This clone has only one observation. The rearrangement joins TRBV6-1 to TRBJ2-5; D is possibly TRBD1 (5 bases). V was cut by 2 bases and J by 4 bases, with 20 bases left in between. There are 17 residues in the CDR3. Per the germline V gene, CDR1 is MNHNS and CDR2 is SASEGT. Written as DNA, the CDR3 is TGTGCCAGCAGTGAACTCGTAAGGGCCCTTAGGGGAGAGACCCAGTACTTC. Amino acids: CASSELVRALRGETQYF.

The chain uses TRBV28 and TRBJ1-2; no definite D call. V dropped 4 bases and J dropped 11 bases, with 14 bases sitting between them. The CDR3 length is 12 residues. Per germline, CDR1 MDHEN and CDR2 SYDVKM. Here the CDR3 DNA reads TGTGCCAGCAGTTCTGAGGGCTTGAGGTACACCTTC. This sequence encodes CASSSEGLRYTF.

This clone is a singleton in its sample. The chain joins TRBV5-1 to TRBJ2-7; a weak D match, TRBD2 (5 bases). This CDR3 region has 16 residues. Germline CDR1 is SGHRS and CDR2 is YFSETQ. Trimming pared 0 bases from V and 3 bases from J, leaving 16 bases between. This CDR3 reads CASSLGIGERIYEQYF. CDR3 sequence (DNA): TGCGCCAGCAGCTTGGGGATTGGGGAGCGCATCTACGAGCAGTACTTC.

The chain has TRBV6-5 and TRBJ1-5; 7 nucleotides match TRBD1. Germline CDR1 MNHEY, CDR2 SVGAGI. The CDR3 runs to 13 residues. The V segment lost 6 bases and the J segment 9 bases; nucleotides outside the gene matches: 8. CDR3 sequence (DNA): TGTGCCAGCAGCCGGGACAGCCTAGGGCCCCAGCATTTT. Amino acid sequence: CASSRDSLGPQHF.

The chain combines TRBV9 with TRBJ2-1; perhaps TRBD1 as D (5 bases). This CDR3 comprises 14 residues. Germline V gene sequence: CDR1 SGDLS, CDR2 YYNGEE. V was trimmed by 0 bases and J by 7 bases, leaving 11 bases between them. The DNA for the CDR3 is TGTGCCAGCAGCGTAGCTGCGACAGCAAATGAGCAGTTCTTC. Amino acid sequence: CASSVAATANEQFF.

V gene TRBV7-3 combines with J gene TRBJ1-1, with unresolved D. Germline assignment: CDR1 SGHTA and CDR2 FQGTGA. V was shortened by 3 bases and J by 1 base, with 6 bases between the two germline ends. This CDR3 has 13 amino acids. This chain's CDR3 is CASSLARNTEAFF. CDR3 DNA: TGTGCCAGCAGCTTGGCCCGGAACACTGAAGCTTTCTTT.

The genes are TRBV7-3 and TRBJ1-5; a weak D match, TRBD1 (6 bases). Germline V CDR1 and CDR2: SGHTA, FQGTGA. The CDR3 loop spans 15 amino acids. Between the trimmed V and J ends, which lost 3 bases and 5 bases, there was a span of 14 bases. The DNA for the CDR3 is TGTGCCAGCAGCTTGTCTGGGGGCGCAGATCAGCCCCAGCATTTT. Protein sequence: CASSLSGGADQPQHF.

The CDR3 is CASSLNSGRAGSEQFF. The CDR3 bases are TGTGCCAGCAGCTTAAATAGCGGGAGGGCCGGCAGTGAGCAGTTCTTC. The chain joins TRBV7-3 to TRBJ2-1; 11 bases are a match to TRBD2. Germline V gene lookup returns CDR1 SGHTA and CDR2 FQGTGA. This CDR3 has 16 amino acids. J was trimmed by 9 bases and V by 1 base; bases with no gene match: 8.

The gene calls are TRBV14 and TRBJ2-7; 7 bases align to TRBD2. CDR3 length equals 15 residues. Trimming cost V 4 bases and J 2 bases; bases outside gene matches: 8. The germline CDR1 and CDR2 sequences are SGHDN and FVKESK. CDR3 coding DNA: TGTGCCAGCAGCCTCGGGACTATCGTAACCTACGAGCAGTACTTC. It encodes CASSLGTIVTYEQYF.

The chain combines TRBV2 with TRBJ2-2, with TRBD1 matching over 7 bases. Germline assignment: CDR1 SNHLY and CDR2 FYNNEI. The J segment lost 4 bases and the V segment lost 4 bases, leaving 3 bases of the junction unmatched. This CDR3 is 14 amino acids long. The CDR3, as DNA: TGTGCCAGCAGTGGGGGACAGCTCACCGGGGAGCTGTTTTTT. Translating it yields CASSGGQLTGELFF.

The chain recombines TRBV5-6 with TRBJ2-7, with 9 positions matching TRBD1. Trimming removed 5 bases from V and 1 base from J; junction bases left unmatched: 7. Germline V gene data show CDR1 as SGHDT and CDR2 as YYEEEE. The CDR3 length is 15 residues. The CDR3 nucleotides read TGTGCCAGCAGGGCCGGGACAGGGATTTCCTACGAGCAGTACGTC. Translating it yields CASRAGTGISYEQYV.

This clone has a single count. The gene calls are TRBV9 and TRBJ1-5; 8 bases map to TRBD1. The germline CDR1 and CDR2 sequences are SGDLS and YYNGEE. The CDR3 is 16 amino acids. The V and J ends lost 4 bases and 2 bases, in that order; junction bases with no gene match: 8. The DNA of the CDR3 is TGTGCCAGCAGCTCCGGGACAGGCACGGGCAATCAGCCCCAGCATTTT. It codes for CASSSGTGTGNQPQHF.

The V and J genes are TRBV5-1 and TRBJ1-1; 7 nucleotides match TRBD1. The V gene end was trimmed by 1 base and the J gene end by 5 bases; junction bases not matched to a gene: 8. Germline V gene data show CDR1 as SGHRS and CDR2 as YFSETQ. The CDR3 spans 15 residues. Here the CDR3 DNA reads TGCGCCAGCAGCTTGCAGGCAGGGGGGCGGACTGAAGCTTTCTTT. Protein: CASSLQAGGRTEAFF.

This clone came up once. The chain uses TRBV5-1 and TRBJ2-5; perhaps TRBD1 as D (6 bases). Trimming removed 4 bases from V and 5 bases from J, with 21 bases in between. Germline lookup yields CDR1 SGHRS and CDR2 YFSETQ. The CDR3 spans 16 residues. The CDR3 DNA follows: TGCGCCAGCAGCCCCCGGACAGCCCGGGCGTCGGAGACCCAGTACTTC. This translates into CASSPRTARASETQYF.

The J gene is TRBJ1-1, the V gene TRBV29-1; a weak D match, TRBD1 (5 bases). CDR1 is SQVTM, CDR2 ANQGSEA, per germline. The CDR3 runs 11 residues. CDR3 bases: TGCACCGTGACAGAGAACACTGAAGCTTTCTTT. Amino acid sequence: CTVTENTEAFF.

This chain uses TRBV7-9 with TRBJ2-7; 9 bases map to TRBD1. Looked up from germline, CDR1 is SEHNR and CDR2 is FQNEAQ (reference sequence). The CDR3 runs to 15 residues. The ends lost 5 bases at V and 1 base at J; junction bases unmatched: 6. The CDR3 nucleotides are TGTGCCAGCAGCCCGCCGGGACAGGGATCCTACGAGCAGTACTTC. This gives the protein CASSPPGQGSYEQYF.

V gene TRBV6-5 combines with J gene TRBJ1-1; no reliable D call. CDR3 length: 10 amino acids. Germline V gene data show CDR1 as MNHEY and CDR2 as SVGAGI. V was cut by 0 bases and J by 11 bases, with 4 bases left in between. The CDR3 here is CASSYSSAFF. DNA for the CDR3: TGTGCCAGCAGTTACTCGAGTGCTTTCTTT.

V and J are TRBV28 and TRBJ1-4, with D maybe TRBD1 (6 bases). The CDR3 covers 14 residues. Germline V gene lookup returns CDR1 MDHEN and CDR2 SYDVKM. V was pared by 3 bases and J by 10 bases, with 15 bases between. This CDR3 reads CASSFRGREGKLFF. Written as DNA, the CDR3 is TGTGCCAGCAGTTTCCGGGGGCGGGAGGGAAAACTGTTTTTT.

The chain carries TRBV5-1 and TRBJ1-6; a possible D gene is TRBD1 (5 bases). CDR1 and CDR2 (germline): SGHRS, YFSETQ. This CDR3 is built from 15 residues. Trimming pared 0 bases from V and 7 bases from J, leaving 11 bases between. CDR3 sequence reads: CASSLDGGGNSPLHF. CDR3 coding DNA: TGCGCCAGCAGCTTGGACGGGGGGGGAAATTCACCCCTCCACTTT.

V usage is TRBV3-1 (or the pseudogene TRBV3-2) and J usage is TRBJ1-1; TRBD1 might be the D (5 bases). The CDR3 has 14 amino acids. Germline values: CDR1 LGHDT, CDR2 YNNKEL (reference sequence). Trimming took 4 bases from V and 3 from J, leaving 12 bases between them. CDR3 residues: CASSPRQGYTEAFF. CDR3 bases: TGTGCCAGCAGCCCAAGGCAGGGCTACACTGAAGCTTTCTTT.

As DNA, the CDR3 is TGTGCCAGCAGCTTATCCCCGCCAGGGCGTGGTGGTGACTCCTACAATGAGCAGTTCTTC. Its protein is CASSLSPPGRGGDSYNEQFF. This chain connects TRBV7-3 to TRBJ2-1; TRBD1 might be the D (5 bases). Per the germline V gene, CDR1 is SGHTA and CDR2 is FQGTGA. Trimming left V 2 bases short and J 0 bases short, with 23 bases between. The CDR3 has 20 residues.

The chain carries TRBV11-2 and TRBJ1-2; 11 positions match TRBD1. The V gene end was trimmed by 5 bases and the J gene end by 7 bases; junction bases not matched to a gene: 9. This CDR3 comprises 15 residues. Germline V lookup: CDR1 SGHAT, CDR2 FQNNGV. The CDR3 sequence is CASSASGQGAGGYTF. The DNA of the CDR3 is TGTGCCAGCAGCGCGTCTGGACAGGGGGCAGGTGGCTACACCTTC.

The V call is TRBV5-4, the J call TRBJ2-7, with 7 nucleotides matching TRBD1. The CDR3 extends over 15 amino acids. The trim removed 1 base at V and 2 bases at J, leaving 6 bases unmatched. Germline CDR1 and CDR2: SGHNT and YYREEE (reference sequence). In DNA form, the CDR3 reads TGTGCCAGCAGCTTGCTTGGACAGGACCCCTACGAGCAGTACTTC. Translated: CASSLLGQDPYEQYF.

Comments on this clone: This may stem from a read error, because a much larger clone lies one nucleotide away. The J gene is TRBJ1-1, the V gene TRBV5-4, with D hard to call. Between the trimmed V and J ends, which lost 2 bases and 0 bases, there was a span of 8 bases. The CDR3 totals 14 residues. CDR1 and CDR2 from the germline V gene are SGHNT and YYREEE (reference sequence). Written as DNA, the CDR3 is TGTGCCAGCAGCTTAATGACACTGAACACTGAAGCTTTCTTT. Its protein is CASSLMTLNTEAFF.

This chain joins TRBV5-6 and TRBJ2-2; 9 positions agree with TRBD2. CDR1 is SGHDT, CDR2 YYEEEE, per germline. J gave up 4 bases and V 4 bases, and 5 bases lay outside the gene matches. There are 15 residues in the CDR3. CDR3 nucleotides: TGTGCCAGCAGCCCACGCGGGAGGGCCACCGGGGAGCTGTTTTTT. Its protein is CASSPRGRATGELFF.

The gene calls are TRBV4-1 and TRBJ1-3; 12 nucleotides align to TRBD1. This CDR3 has 17 amino acids. J gave up 3 bases and V 5 bases, and 8 bases lay outside the gene matches. CDR1 is MGHRA, CDR2 YSYEKL, per germline. The CDR3 DNA follows: TGCGCCAGCAGCGGGGGGACAGGGGGCTTTGGTGGAAACACCATATATTTT. Translated: CASSGGTGGFGGNTIYF.

Worth noting for this clone: Mismatch with germline at one junction end may stem from a read error. This chain uses TRBV6-1 with TRBJ1-5, with TRBD1 matching over 12 bases. The CDR3 contains 16 residues. Germline CDR1 MNHNS, CDR2 SASEGT. DNA of the CDR3: TGTGCCAGCAGGGAAGGGACAGGGGGCGGCAATCAGCCCCAGCATTTT. This sequence encodes CASREGTGGGNQPQHF.

The rearrangement links TRBV12-3 or TRBV12-4 to TRBJ2-1; 8 bases align to TRBD2. With 6 bases clipped from V and 8 bases from J, the junction kept 6 bases outside the gene matches. The CDR3 spans 13 residues. CDR3 region: CASSAGGRDEQFF. The DNA for the CDR3 is TGTGCCAGCAGCGCGGGAGGTAGGGATGAGCAGTTCTTC.

The chain carries TRBV28 and TRBJ1-1; TRBD1 aligns across 7 bases. CDR3 length equals 15 residues. Germline CDR1 MDHEN, CDR2 SYDVKM. J gave up 5 bases and V 6 bases, and 12 bases lay outside the gene matches. Here the CDR3 reads CASRFIGATGTEAFF. The CDR3 DNA reads TGTGCCAGCAGATTCATCGGGGCGACAGGGACTGAAGCTTTCTTT.

The chain has TRBV2 and TRBJ1-5; 7 nucleotides line up with TRBD1. The CDR3 has 16 residues. Germline loops: CDR1 SNHLY, CDR2 FYNNEI. Trimming at V came to 2 bases and at J to 3 bases, leaving 7 bases not matched to a gene. The CDR3 sequence: CASSERGQALNQPQHF. In nucleotides, the CDR3 is TGTGCCAGCAGTGAAAGAGGACAGGCGCTCAATCAGCCCCAGCATTTT.